A selection of T cell receptor beta chains follows, all from one sample in a study of blood T cell repertoires in COVID-19. Clones were sequenced by immunoSEQ multiplex PCR, and TCRdb holds only the in-frame ones, with some missing. Found here are roughly 190,000 clones, 88% of them singletons; the top ten hold under 6.5%. Sequences were obtained from peripheral blood. Receptors originate from a man aged 35 to 55 with active or convalescent COVID-19. CDR3s include the opening cysteine and the closing phenylalanine or tryptophan. Each record gives: J gene, V gene, clone size, D gene, CDR3 DNA, CDR3 protein. D genes are given only for firm matches. Only part of the rows carry a size: once, few, many, or a class if the clone is expanded.

TRBJ2-7,TRBV6-6,NA,TRBD1,TGTGCCAGCAGTCGACCCGGGACAGGGGGTACGGTTCACGAGCAGTACTTC,CASSRPGTGGTVHEQYF
TRBJ2-1,TRBV7-9,NA,TRBD2,TGTGCCAGCAGCGACTTTCGGACTAGCGGGGACAATGAGCAGTTCTTC,CASSDFRTSGDNEQFF
TRBJ2-4,TRBV18,NA,NA,TGTGCCAGCTCGGACTCTTTGGGAGCCAAAAACATTCAGTACTTC,CASSDSLGAKNIQYF
TRBJ1-1,TRBV5-4,NA,NA,TGTGCCAGCAGCTTTGGCGCACACCCGGGCACTGAAGCTTTCTTT,CASSFGAHPGTEAFF
TRBJ2-7,TRBV7-9,NA,TRBD1,TGTGCCAGCAGCCCGGGGACAGGGGACTACGAGCAGTACTTC,CASSPGTGDYEQYF
TRBJ1-6,TRBV30,NA,NA,TGTGCCTGGGCAGGGGAAAGGGATTCACCCCTCCACTTT,CAWAGERDSPLHF
TRBJ2-3,TRBV4-3,NA,TRBD2,TGCGCCAGCAGCCCGGGACTAGCGGGGGGCTACACAGATACGCAGTATTTT,CASSPGLAGGYTDTQYF
TRBJ1-5,TRBV6-5,NA,NA,TGTGCCAGCACCTCAGACAGCTATCAGCCCCAGCATTTT,CASTSDSYQPQHF
TRBJ2-7,TRBV28,NA,TRBD1,TGTGCCAGCAGCTATGGCCCGGGACAGGTTACCTACGAGCAGTACTTC,CASSYGPGQVTYEQYF
TRBJ2-7,TRBV11-2,NA,NA,TGTGCCAGCAGTCGGGCCTACGAGCAGTACTTC,CASSRAYEQYF
TRBJ2-6,TRBV7-6,NA,TRBD1,TGTGCCAGCAGCTTAGTAACGACAGGGCGAAACACGAGCTCTGGGGCCAACGTCCTGACTTTC,CASSLVTTGRNTSSGANVLTF
TRBJ1-1,TRBV24-1,NA,NA,TGTGCCACCACACAGCTTCGGAACACTGAAGCTTTCTTT,CATTQLRNTEAFF
TRBJ2-1,TRBV6-2/TRBV6-3,NA,TRBD2,TGTGCCAGCAGCCTCTACCAGCGGGGGCCTCGGGGGGAGCAGTTCTTC,CASSLYQRGPRGEQFF
TRBJ2-3,TRBV3-1/TRBV3-2,NA,TRBD2,TGTGCCAGCAGCCAAGATACCCTGCGGGAGTCCGTCACAGATACGCAGTATTTT,CASSQDTLRESVTDTQYF
TRBJ2-3,TRBV7-7,NA,NA,TGTGCCAGCAGCCCCCGGCGGGGGCGCACAGATACGCAGTATTTT,CASSPRRGRTDTQYF
TRBJ2-6,TRBV6-6,NA,NA,TGTGCCAGCAGTCGTGCAGGGGAAGGGTCTGGGGCCAACGTCCTGACTTTC,CASSRAGEGSGANVLTF
TRBJ2-1,TRBV3-1/TRBV3-2,NA,TRBD2,TGTGCCAGCAGCCGGTTGGGACTAGCGGGACACAATGAGCAGTTCTTC,CASSRLGLAGHNEQFF
TRBJ1-2,TRBV3-1/TRBV3-2,NA,TRBD1,TGTGCCAGCAGCCAAGCGGACAGGGTTGGCTATGGCTACACCTTC,CASSQADRVGYGYTF
TRBJ2-1,TRBV19,NA,NA,TGTGCCAGTAGTATTCAGGGTGATCTCTACAATGAGCAGTTCTTC,CASSIQGDLYNEQFF
TRBJ1-5,TRBV28,NA,NA,TGTGCCAGCACCGTGACTAAATCGCCCCAGCATTTT,CASTVTKSPQHF
TRBJ1-2,TRBV11-3,few,NA,TGTGCCAGCCGGCAGGGTGGCAGGGGAATAAGTGAAGGCTACACCTTC,CASRQGGRGISEGYTF
TRBJ1-2,TRBV9,NA,NA,TGTGCCAGCAGCCCCACCGGGGGGGGGATCTATGGCTACACCTTC,CASSPTGGGIYGYTF
TRBJ1-1,TRBV29-1,NA,NA,TGCAGCGTAATAGACATCCCGAGGGACACTGAAGCTTTCTTT,CSVIDIPRDTEAFF
TRBJ1-6,TRBV7-2,NA,NA,TGTGCCAGCAGCTTAGAAGCACGCAATTCACCCCTCCACTTT,CASSLEARNSPLHF
TRBJ1-2,TRBV6-6,NA,TRBD1,TGTGCCAGCAGTCGATCGACAGGGGCTCAAGGCTACACCTTC,CASSRSTGAQGYTF
TRBJ1-2,TRBV27,NA,TRBD1,TGTGCCAGCACTTTTATGACAGGGGGCAGCTATGGCTACACCTTC,CASTFMTGGSYGYTF
TRBJ1-5,TRBV28,NA,TRBD1,TGTGCCAGCAGTAACCGACAGGGGCATCAGCCCCAGCATTTT,CASSNRQGHQPQHF